This T cell receptor beta chain was recorded in a study of blood T cell repertoires in COVID-19. Study-wide background: Both acute and convalescent COVID-19 samples were obtained from the United States, Italy and Spain. T cells, B-cell-depleted T cells, or PBMCs supplied cDNA or gDNA.

Germline values: CDR1 LGHDT, CDR2 YNNKEL (reference sequence). There are 14 residues in the CDR3. After removal of 1 base from V and 10 bases from J, the junction contained 3 bases not matched to a gene. The data were produced by immunoSEQ multiplex PCR, yet TCRdb's version contains in-frame clones alone and is incomplete. This repertoire shows about 170,000 clones, around 89% found once; its top ten account for roughly 2%. This chain uses TRBV3-1 (or the pseudogene TRBV3-2) with TRBJ2-3; the match to TRBD2 covers 12 bases. The sample consisted of peripheral blood. The TCR originated in a man aged 45-60 years who had recovered from COVID-19. CDR3 sequence reads: CASSQATSGSSQYF. The CDR3, as DNA: TGTGCCAGCAGCCAAGCGACTAGCGGGAGCTCGCAGTATTTT.